The 17 T cell receptor beta chains presented below share a single source sample, sequenced in a study of cytomegalovirus exposure and HLA in healthy donors. The data were produced by immunoSEQ multiplex PCR, yet TCRdb's version contains in-frame clones alone and is incomplete. The table records about 110,000 clones, roughly 88% of them present only once. The material sequenced was PBMCs. These receptors were collected from a woman younger than 30 in good health and CMV-seronegative.

The genes are TRBV29-1 and TRBJ1-1; no clear D gene. The germline V gene has CDR1 SQVTM and CDR2 ANQGSEA. The CDR3 covers 13 residues. V was shortened by 6 bases and J by 4 bases, with 15 bases between the two germline ends. The CDR3 DNA sequence: TGCAGCGTCCTCCGGCCCCCAGGCACTGAAGCTTTCTTT. Amino acids: CSVLRPPGTEAFF.

The sample holds one count of this clone. For the CDR3, the DNA is TGTGCCAGTAGCGTATACGGAGCCAAGAGCGCTGGAAACACCATATATTTT. Its translation: CASSVYGAKSAGNTIYF. J is TRBJ1-3 and V is TRBV19; D remains ambiguous. V lost 6 bases and J 2 bases, leaving 20 bases between the germline ends. CDR3 length: 17 residues. Germline V gene sequence: CDR1 LNHDA, CDR2 SQIVND (reference sequence). Using reference TRBV19 and TRBJ1-3 for the parts outside the CDR3, the full variable domain is DGGITQSPKYLFRKEGQNVTLSCEQNLNHDAMYWYRQDPGQGLRLIYYSQIVNDFQKGDIAEGYSVSREKKESFPLTVTSAQKNPTAFYLCASSVYGAKSAGNTIYFGEGSWLTVV.

V is TRBV5-1 and J is TRBJ2-5; D call uncertain. Germline-derived CDR1 and CDR2 are SGHRS and YFSETQ. V shed 1 base and J shed 3 bases, with 7 bases lying between them. The CDR3 runs to 13 residues. The CDR3 spells CASSLFTEETQYF. In nucleotides, the CDR3 is TGCGCCAGCAGCTTGTTTACAGAAGAGACCCAGTACTTC.

In this sample, this clone turned up a few times. This sequence joins TRBV2 and TRBJ1-2; the D gene is possibly TRBD1 (5 bases). In germline, CDR1 is SNHLY, CDR2 FYNNEI. Deletions cut 7 bases from V and 4 bases from J, with 16 bases between. The CDR3 is 14 residues long. DNA of the CDR3: TGTGCCAGCACACTGTGGGGCCCGTTCTATGGCTACACCTTC. Its protein product is CASTLWGPFYGYTF.

The J gene is TRBJ2-7, the V gene TRBV27; TRBD2 aligns across 15 bases. This CDR3 contains 18 residues. Germline CDR1 reads MNHEY; CDR2 reads SMNVEV (reference sequence). V was pared by 6 bases and J by 0 bases, with 9 bases of the junction left unmatched. The CDR3 spells CASSGLAGGYRSSYEQYF. The CDR3 nucleotides read TGTGCCAGCAGCGGACTAGCGGGGGGGTATCGAAGCTCCTACGAGCAGTACTTC.

This clone was detected only once. The gene calls are TRBV4-2 and TRBJ2-3; 15 bases map to TRBD2. The J segment lost 6 bases and the V segment lost 1 base, leaving 8 bases of the junction unmatched. This CDR3 has 18 residues. Looked up from germline, CDR1 is LGHNA and CDR2 is YNFKEQ. The chain's CDR3 is CASSQVGTSGGPLDTQYF. The DNA of the CDR3 is TGTGCCAGCAGCCAAGTGGGGACTAGCGGGGGGCCCCTGGATACGCAGTATTTT.

This chain uses TRBV6-6 with TRBJ1-3, with unresolved D. Looked up from germline, CDR1 is MNHNY and CDR2 is SVGAGI (reference sequence). V lost 10 bases and J 0 bases, leaving 10 bases between the germline ends. CDR3 length: 13 amino acids. Here the CDR3 reads CATVPSSGNTIYF. The CDR3 nucleotides are TGTGCCACCGTACCGAGCTCTGGAAACACCATATATTTT.

In DNA, the CDR3 is TGTGCCAGCAGGTATAGCGGGGGGGCTTACAATGAGCAGTTCTTC. This codes for CASRYSGGAYNEQFF. The chain employs TRBV11-1 and TRBJ2-1; 11 bases align to TRBD2. J was trimmed by 4 bases and V by 6 bases; bases with no gene match: 5. The CDR3 has 15 residues. Per germline, CDR1 SGHAT and CDR2 FQDESV (reference sequence).

The genes are TRBV5-6 and TRBJ2-2; no clear D gene. Germline V gene lookup returns CDR1 SGHDT and CDR2 YYEEEE. This CDR3 region has 16 residues. Deletions cut 4 bases from V and 0 bases from J, with 13 bases between. The CDR3 sequence is CASSRSGSTNTGELFF. The CDR3 DNA reads TGTGCCAGCAGCCGCTCCGGGTCGACGAACACCGGGGAGCTGTTTTTT.

Points on this clone: A much bigger clone sits one base away, suggesting this may be a read error. The chain has TRBV27 and TRBJ2-1; 15 bases align to TRBD2. CDR1 MNHEY and CDR2 SMNVEV come from the germline V gene (reference sequence). This CDR3 comprises 14 residues. The V segment lost 6 bases and the J segment 6 bases; nucleotides outside the gene matches: 0. CDR3 protein: CASRGLAGGNEQFF. The CDR3 nucleotides read TGTGCCAGCAGGGGACTAGCGGGGGGCAATGAGCAGTTCTTC.

The chain combines TRBV6-1 with TRBJ1-6, with D hard to call. V was cut by 0 bases and J by 12 bases, with 3 bases left in between. Germline V CDR1 and CDR2: MNHNS, SASEGT. The CDR3 is made up of 11 amino acids. CDR3 loop: CASSEARPLHF. CDR3 bases: TGTGCCAGCAGTGAAGCGAGACCCCTCCACTTT.

The chain has TRBV4-1 and TRBJ2-1; TRBD2 aligns across 15 bases. Germline V lookup: CDR1 MGHRA, CDR2 YSYEKL. Germline trimming cut 3 bases from V and 5 bases from J; bases unmatched to any gene: 17. This CDR3 has 21 amino acids. Here the CDR3 DNA reads TGCGCCAGCAGCCACCCTCGGGGGGGGACTAGCGGGGGGTCACCCAACAATGAGCAGTTCTTC. It yields the protein CASSHPRGGTSGGSPNNEQFF.

The CDR3 nucleotides read TGCGCCAGCAGCCCGGTGGCAGGGCGGAATCAGCCCCAGCATTTT. Its protein product is CASSPVAGRNQPQHF. The genes are TRBV5-1 and TRBJ1-5; a weak D match, TRBD1 (5 bases). This CDR3 spans 15 amino acids. From germline, CDR1 is SGHRS and CDR2 YFSETQ. V shed 4 bases and J shed 4 bases, with 15 bases lying between them.

The chain couples TRBV4-2 to TRBJ1-2, with D maybe TRBD1 (5 bases). V gave up 0 bases and J gave up 2 bases, with 19 bases separating them. Germline values: CDR1 LGHNA, CDR2 YNFKEQ. The CDR3 length is 18 residues. The CDR3 protein is CASSQDFKGDQINYGYTF. In nucleotides, the CDR3 is TGTGCCAGCAGCCAAGATTTTAAAGGGGATCAAATCAACTATGGCTACACCTTC.

The genes are TRBV5-1 and TRBJ2-1; tentatively, D is TRBD2 (5 bases). Germline CDR1 and CDR2: SGHRS and YFSETQ. CDR3 length equals 14 residues. V was trimmed by 0 bases and J by 4 bases, leaving 8 bases between them. This CDR3 is CASSLEREYNEQFF. The CDR3 nucleotides are TGCGCCAGCAGCTTGGAACGGGAATACAATGAGCAGTTCTTC.

The CDR3 DNA follows: TGTGCCAGCAGCCTGGACAAGCTAGCGGGGGCGTCCTACAATGAGCAGTTCTTC. Translation: CASSLDKLAGASYNEQFF. The V call is TRBV14, the J call TRBJ2-1, with 10 bases aligning to TRBD2. This CDR3 is 18 amino acids long. Germline values: CDR1 SGHDN, CDR2 FVKESK. Trimming cost V 4 bases and J 1 base; bases outside gene matches: 10.

The chain carries TRBV11-2 and TRBJ2-1; TRBD2 might be the D (5 bases). Trimming left V 2 bases short and J 5 bases short, with 13 bases between. The CDR3 has 15 residues. The germline gives CDR1 SGHAT, CDR2 FQNNGV. CDR3 in DNA: TGTGCCAGCAGCTTATACGGGGAGCGAAACAATGAGCAGTTCTTC. It yields the protein CASSLYGERNNEQFF.